This is a list of T cell receptor beta chains from one sample in a study of high-grade serous ovarian cancer treatment subgroups. This table comes from immunoSEQ multiplex PCR, and its TCRdb copy is limited to in-frame clones, with some not included. The data show a few thousand clones, over 70% seen once. Sequenced: tumor tissue. These receptors were taken from a human donor with high-grade serous ovarian cancer. The CDR3 runs from the conserved cysteine through the conserved F or W. Each record gives: D gene, J gene, CDR3 length, V gene, clone size, CDR3 DNA, CDR3 protein. A D gene is named only where the DNA matches it firmly. Clone size is shown for a subset of rows, as once, few, many or a class of expanded clone.

d_call: -; j_call: TRBJ1-4; cdr3_length: 18; v_call: TRBV6-7; clone_size: -; cdr3_nt: TGTGCCAGCAGTTACTCGAGCGAGGGCAGGGGCTACGTTGAAAAACTGTTTTTT; cdr3_aa: CASSYSSEGRGYVEKLFF
d_call: -; j_call: TRBJ2-3; cdr3_length: 13; v_call: TRBV7-3; clone_size: -; cdr3_nt: TGTGCCAGCAGCTTAAGTGGGGCGGGTACGCAGTATTTT; cdr3_aa: CASSLSGAGTQYF
d_call: -; j_call: TRBJ2-2; cdr3_length: 17; v_call: TRBV11-2; clone_size: -; cdr3_nt: TGTGCCAGCAGCTTAGATCCCGCAGGGAGCGGCACCGGGGAGCTGTTTTTT; cdr3_aa: CASSLDPAGSGTGELFF
d_call: -; j_call: TRBJ1-2; cdr3_length: 14; v_call: TRBV25-1; clone_size: -; cdr3_nt: TGTGCCAGCAGTGAATGGTTCTGGGACTATGGCTACACCTTC; cdr3_aa: CASSEWFWDYGYTF
d_call: -; j_call: TRBJ2-7; cdr3_length: 15; v_call: TRBV6-1; clone_size: once; cdr3_nt: TGTGCCATCAGTGAGAAGACCGGGGTCACCTACGAGCAGTACTTC; cdr3_aa: CAISEKTGVTYEQYF
d_call: TRBD1; j_call: TRBJ1-1; cdr3_length: 13; v_call: TRBV6-1; clone_size: -; cdr3_nt: TGTGCCAGCAGTGTCAGGGGGGACACTGAAGCTTTCTTT; cdr3_aa: CASSVRGDTEAFF
d_call: -; j_call: TRBJ2-7; cdr3_length: 15; v_call: TRBV10-2; clone_size: -; cdr3_nt: TGCGCCAGCAGTGAGTCGGGAGGGGGAGACTACGAGCAGTACTTC; cdr3_aa: CASSESGGGDYEQYF
d_call: -; j_call: TRBJ2-2; cdr3_length: 17; v_call: TRBV5-6; clone_size: -; cdr3_nt: TGTGCCAGCAGCCCGAGAGGGCCCGGAGATAATACCGGGGAGCTGTTTTTT; cdr3_aa: CASSPRGPGDNTGELFF
d_call: TRBD2; j_call: TRBJ2-2; cdr3_length: 15; v_call: TRBV2; clone_size: -; cdr3_nt: TGTGCCAGCAGTGGACTAGCGGGGAACACCGGGGAGCTGTTTTTT; cdr3_aa: CASSGLAGNTGELFF
d_call: TRBD2; j_call: TRBJ2-7; cdr3_length: 13; v_call: TRBV7-3; clone_size: few; cdr3_nt: TGTGCCAGCAGCCCAGGGCAGGGACTAGAGCAGTACTTC; cdr3_aa: CASSPGQGLEQYF